The rows below give T cell receptor beta chains drawn from one sample of a study of T cells after yellow fever vaccination. Via MiXCR, TCRdb re-called the 5' RACE reads, giving one row per CDR3 protein. This table holds 200,000 to 250,000 distinct CDR3 sequences, roughly 7.2% found once. Sequencing was performed on CD4+ T cells sorted from PBMCs, taken 15 days after the yellow fever booster vaccination. All receptors derive from a man aged 30 to 39 who received the YFV17D yellow fever vaccine. The CDR3 runs from the conserved cysteine through the conserved F or W. D genes are given only for firm matches. Expanded clones get a size class; other rows say once, few or many, or leave the size out.

few | TRBD2 | TRBJ2-1 | TRBV7-2 | 13 | TGTGCCGGAGGTAGCGGGAGTAGTACTGAGCAGTTCTTC | CAGGSGSSTEQFF
many | NA | TRBJ2-2 | TRBV5-1 | 15 | TGCGCCAGCAGCTTGGCCAGGGCGAACACCGGGGAGCTGTTTTTT | CASSLARANTGELFF
NA | TRBD1 | TRBJ2-1 | TRBV20-1 | 14 | TGCAGTGCTAGGGACAGGGGATGGGACAATGAGCAGTTCTTC | CSARDRGWDNEQFF
few | TRBD1 | TRBJ2-3 | TRBV18 | 13 | TGTGCCAGCTCACCACTGGAACAGGGGACGCAGTATTTT | CASSPLEQGTQYF
many | TRBD2 | TRBJ2-1 | TRBV6-2/TRBV6-3 | 20 | TGTGCCAGCAGTTACTCAGGCGGGAGGGCCAAGAAGATGTCCTACAATGAGCAGTTCTTC | CASSYSGGRAKKMSYNEQFF
NA | TRBD1 | TRBJ1-4 | TRBV30 | 15 | TGTGCCTGGAGTAGAACAGGGGCACCTAATGAAAAACTGTTTTTT | CAWSRTGAPNEKLFF
many | NA | TRBJ2-7 | TRBV29-1 | 15 | TGCAGCGTTGAAGATCCCCGACCCAATTCCTACGAGCAGTACTTC | CSVEDPRPNSYEQYF
NA | NA | TRBJ2-1 | TRBV2 | 13 | TGTGCCAGCATGGGAGCAGCCTACAATGAGCAGTTCTTC | CASMGAAYNEQFF
many | NA | TRBJ2-1 | TRBV11-1 | 14 | TGTGCCAGCAGCTTAATTTGGATGGGTGGTGAGCAGTTCTTC | CASSLIWMGGEQFF
NA | NA | TRBJ2-5 | TRBV7-3 | 14 | TGTGCCAGCAGCTCGGGCCTCACGGGGGAGACCCAGTACTTC | CASSSGLTGETQYF
few | TRBD1 | TRBJ1-2 | TRBV6-5 | 16 | TGTGCCAGCAGCTATGCGCCGGGCAGGGGGCTCTATGGCTACACCTTC | CASSYAPGRGLYGYTF
NA | NA | TRBJ1-2 | TRBV14 | 12 | TGTGCCAGCAGCCTCCTGAGCCGTGACTACACCTTC | CASSLLSRDYTF
many | NA | TRBJ2-7 | TRBV7-2 | 11 | TGTGCCAGCAGCTTAGGGTTGGAGCAGTACTTC | CASSLGLEQYF
few | TRBD1 | TRBJ2-2 | TRBV20-1 | 13 | TGCAGTGCCGCGACAGGGTTCACCGGGGAGCTGTTTTTT | CSAATGFTGELFF
NA | TRBD2 | TRBJ2-7 | TRBV18 | 16 | TGTGCCAGCTCACCCCAAGCACTAGCGGCCTCCTACGAGCAGTACTTC | CASSPQALAASYEQYF
NA | NA | TRBJ1-5 | TRBV6-1 | 13 | TGTGCCAGCAGTGAAGAACAGGGTCAGCCCCAGCATTTT | CASSEEQGQPQHF
NA | NA | TRBJ1-6 | TRBV24-1 | 14 | TGTGCCACCAGTGATCCCAGGGAGGGCGCACCCCTCCACTTT | CATSDPREGAPLHF